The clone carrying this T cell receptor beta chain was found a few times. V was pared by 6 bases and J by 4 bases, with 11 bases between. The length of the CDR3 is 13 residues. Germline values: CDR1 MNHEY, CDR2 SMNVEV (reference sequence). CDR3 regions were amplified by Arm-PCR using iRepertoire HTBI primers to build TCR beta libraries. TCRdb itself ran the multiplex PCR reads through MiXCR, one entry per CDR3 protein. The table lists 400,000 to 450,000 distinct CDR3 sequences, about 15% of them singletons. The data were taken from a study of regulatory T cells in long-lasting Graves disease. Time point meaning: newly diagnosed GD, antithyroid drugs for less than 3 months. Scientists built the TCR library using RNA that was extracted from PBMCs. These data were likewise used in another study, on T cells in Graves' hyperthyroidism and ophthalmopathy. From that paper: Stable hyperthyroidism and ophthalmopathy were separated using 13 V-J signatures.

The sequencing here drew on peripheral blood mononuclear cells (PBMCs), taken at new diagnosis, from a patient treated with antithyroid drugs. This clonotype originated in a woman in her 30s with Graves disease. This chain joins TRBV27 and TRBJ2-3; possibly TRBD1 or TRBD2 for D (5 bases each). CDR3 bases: TGTGCCAGCAGCTTAAGAGGGGCAGATACGCAGTATTTT. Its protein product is CASSLRGADTQYF.